Below, one T cell receptor beta chain is given with its context. The antigen remains unidentified. The data are from a study of T-cell memory formation after mild COVID-19. Study at large: Clusters were largely donor specific. General study results and limits: CD4+ bias marked clones expanding day 15 to 37, unlike balanced contracting clones. Prior to infection, memory already included some responding clones, suggesting cross-reactive memory joined. Contracting CD4+ clones were located mainly in CM and EM, and CD8+ clones in EMRA.

The CDR3 runs to 14 residues. The V and J ends lost 7 bases and 6 bases respectively, with 17 bases between them. The V gene's germline CDR1 is SGHRS and CDR2 YFSETQ. TCRdb called the 5' RACE reads again in MiXCR, with one record for every CDR3 protein. The sample consists of about 430,000 distinct CDR3 sequences, around 17% of them appearing once. The chain has TRBV5-1 and TRBJ2-1, with a weak D call TRBD2 (6 bases). This receptor was taken from a man aged 18-30 years who had mild COVID-19 (a few samples of this study predate the infection). Cell type and time point are not known. The sequenced sample consisted of PBMCs or a T cell subset sorted from them (not recorded which). This chain's CDR3 is CASSLTSQGNEQFF. The CDR3 DNA sequence: TGCGCCAGCTCCCTGACTAGTCAGGGCAATGAGCAGTTCTTC.